Reported below is one T cell receptor beta chain. This sample is drawn from a study of blood T cell repertoires in COVID-19. Study overall: The origin of the acute and convalescent COVID-19 samples was the United States, Italy and Spain.

The CDR3 spans 14 residues. The ends were cut back, 3 bases at V and 4 bases at J, with 7 bases in the middle. Germline CDR1 is SGHVS and CDR2 is FQNEAQ. In the source study's methods: Researchers report that nucleated cell counts were estimated from reference gene primer amplification. Libraries were prepared by immunoSEQ multiplex PCR; TCRdb keeps only in-frame clonotypes and omits some of them. V and J calls and clone size are copied from that table; D and trimming were computed from the DNA. This table holds approximately 290,000 clones, approximately 93% found once. Seattle patients were enrolled while actively infected and followed longitudinally.

The origin of this receptor is a woman in her 30s with COVID-19, enrolled during active disease. Input material: peripheral blood. The chain combines TRBV7-8 with TRBJ1-6; no clear D gene. CDR3 sequence (DNA): TGTGCCAGCAGCTTTTCCGGTTATAATTCACCCCTCCACTTT. The encoded protein is CASSFSGYNSPLHF.